This T cell receptor beta chain was identified in a study of early stage breast cancer tumors listed by TCRdb under 2017. About the full investigation: Of the approximately 15 invasive breast tumors, about a dozen were found to be estrogen receptor-positive, progesterone receptor-positive and HER2-negative. The samples as a whole yielded a few million detected templates, corresponding to around 1,100,000 unique clonotypes. About 65% of the 12 ER+/PR+/HER2- tumors were invasive ductal carcinomas, while the other four were invasive lobular carcinomas. On average, each sample had about 9.9-fold read coverage.

Study-wide conclusions, independent of this receptor: Because the cohort was small, analysis by tumor subtype was not possible. Compared with adjacent normal breast tissue, tumors had higher clonality and roughly 2.5-fold greater T cell density. Enriched TCRB sequences shared across patients were found to be mostly commonly generated sequences that were unlikely to play an important role in the tumor microenvironment. Bulk genomic DNA sequencing of unsorted cells missed chain pairing and functional markers such as CD4, CD8 and FOXP3. Repertoires from blood and normal breast were more alike than repertoires from blood and tumor, and in about 90% of the 16 patients, comparing each tissue with blood separated tumor from normal.

The CDR3 sequence holds 15 residues, the cysteine and phenylalanine included. Only the CDR3 part of the read is kept: 45 bases, read in frame from the first base. CDR1 MGHRA and CDR2 YSYEKL are derived from the germline V gene. The germline V and J ends show losses of 3 bases and 7 bases respectively, and no gene match explains 5 bases of the junction. The study profiled bulk TCR beta-chain repertoires in matched peripheral blood, tumor and adjacent normal breast tissue taken from about 15 patients with early-stage breast cancer. Before surgery, roughly 4.5-10 mL of whole blood was collected into EDTA tubes and then processed within 2 hours. Peripheral blood mononuclear cells were isolated by Ficoll-Paque centrifugation in SepMate-50 tubes. PBMCs were cryopreserved in aliquots of about 2 to 4 million cells in about 90% FBS with around 10% DMSO and kept in liquid nitrogen. The Qiagen AllPrep DNA/RNA Mini kit was used for genomic DNA extraction.

Each sample was amplified in two independent genomic DNA replicates, using around 0.55 ug for blood and 1.5 ug for tumor or normal breast. Following the manufacturer's instructions, the ImmunoSeq Intro kit was used to carry out TCRB sequencing on genomic DNA. For absolute quantification, the roughly 30-cycle multiplex PCR included proprietary primers along with spike-in control sequences. Single-end 150-bp reads were used to sequence an 87-bp fragment covering the CDR3 and the flanking V and J genes. Each lane of an Illumina MiSeq running version 3.0 chemistry carried seven multiplexed samples, with two replicates apiece. The original methods were these. Raw data were processed with the vendor's proprietary pipeline, and both replicates were merged into a single result per sample. To define clonotypes, the study grouped productive rearrangements that shared the V-gene family, CDR3 amino acid sequence and J-gene segment. Clonality was calculated as 1 minus the normalized Shannon entropy (Pielou evenness) of TCRB abundances. To estimate T cell density, the total number of templates was divided by the input cell count, which was inferred from how much DNA went in. Recon, run with its default parameters, was used to estimate overall repertoire diversity and clonality. A clonotype was considered tumor-enriched if its abundance in tumor exceeded 0.1% and was at least 32-fold higher than its abundance in normal breast. TCRdb provides this immuneACCESS table in a form limited to in-frame rearrangements. Some clones are lacking; in checked studies, under half of them reflect an unresolved V gene, and why the rest are absent is not known. V and J calls and clone size are as listed in that table; D and trimming were resolved from the DNA. The sample table shows about 53,000 clones, and around 90% are seen once. The ten top clones hold 5% of the sample.

To note about this clone: Its target antigen remains unknown. No much larger clone exists at a distance of one base, and base qualities are not known.

The receptor comes from a person aged 65 to 85 with breast cancer. The chain links TRBV4-1 with TRBJ1-3, with TRBD1 identical over 11 junction bases. Sequencing input: blood. The DNA sequence reads TGCGCCAGCAGCCAGGACGGACAGGGGGCTAACACCATATATTTT. This gives the protein CASSQDGQGANTIYF.